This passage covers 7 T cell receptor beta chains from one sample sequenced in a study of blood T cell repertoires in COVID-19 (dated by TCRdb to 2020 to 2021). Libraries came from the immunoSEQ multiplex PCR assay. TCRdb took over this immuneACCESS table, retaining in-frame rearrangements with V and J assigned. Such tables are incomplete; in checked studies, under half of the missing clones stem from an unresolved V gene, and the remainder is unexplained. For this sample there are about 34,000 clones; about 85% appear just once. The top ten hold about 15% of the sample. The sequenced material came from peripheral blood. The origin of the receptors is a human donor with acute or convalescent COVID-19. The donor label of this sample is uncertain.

The CDR3 nucleotides read TGTGCCAGCAGCCCCGGAAGGGGGCTGGACACTGAAGCTTTCTTT. It is translated as CASSPGRGLDTEAFF. The J gene is TRBJ1-1, the V gene TRBV6-5, with TRBD1 identical over 7 bases. The CDR3 extends over 15 amino acids. Germline loops: CDR1 MNHEY, CDR2 SVGAGI. Trimming took 6 bases from V and 3 from J; bases not matched to a gene: 10.

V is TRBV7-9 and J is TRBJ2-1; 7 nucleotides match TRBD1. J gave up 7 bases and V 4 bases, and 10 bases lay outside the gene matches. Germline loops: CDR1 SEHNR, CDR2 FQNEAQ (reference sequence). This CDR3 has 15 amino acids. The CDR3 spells CASSSDRALANEQFF. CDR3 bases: TGTGCCAGCAGCTCTGACAGGGCCCTCGCGAATGAGCAGTTCTTC.

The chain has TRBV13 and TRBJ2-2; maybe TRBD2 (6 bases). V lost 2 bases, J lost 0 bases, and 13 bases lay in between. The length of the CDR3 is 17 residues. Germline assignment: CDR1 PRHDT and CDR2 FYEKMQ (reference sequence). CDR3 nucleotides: TGTGCCAGCAGCTTATCTCCCAGGACTACGAACACCGGGGAGCTGTTTTTT. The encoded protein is CASSLSPRTTNTGELFF.

In nucleotides, the CDR3 is TGTGCCAGCAGGAGGAAGAACACTGAAGCTTTCTTT. Translating gives CASRRKNTEAFF. This chain joins TRBV11-2 and TRBJ1-1, with D hard to call. With 6 bases removed from V and 1 base from J, the gap between germline ends came to 6 bases. CDR3 length: 12 amino acids. Per the germline V gene, CDR1 is SGHAT and CDR2 is FQNNGV.

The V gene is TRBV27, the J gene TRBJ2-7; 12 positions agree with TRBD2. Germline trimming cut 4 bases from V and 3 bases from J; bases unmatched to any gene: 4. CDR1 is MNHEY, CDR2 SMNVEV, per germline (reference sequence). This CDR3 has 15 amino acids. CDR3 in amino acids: CASSSLAGGIYEQYF. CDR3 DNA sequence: TGTGCCAGCAGTTCGCTAGCGGGAGGGATCTACGAGCAGTACTTC.

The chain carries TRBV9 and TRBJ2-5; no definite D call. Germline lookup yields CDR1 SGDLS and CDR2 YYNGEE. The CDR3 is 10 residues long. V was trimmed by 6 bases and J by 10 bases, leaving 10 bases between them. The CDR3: CASNTPNQYF. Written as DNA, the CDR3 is TGTGCCAGCAACACCCCCAACCAGTACTTC.

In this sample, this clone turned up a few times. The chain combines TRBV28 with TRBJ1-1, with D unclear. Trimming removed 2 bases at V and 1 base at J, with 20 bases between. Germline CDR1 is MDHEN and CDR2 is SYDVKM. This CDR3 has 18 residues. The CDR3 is CASSLRRGQDVRNTEAFF. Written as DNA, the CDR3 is TGTGCCAGCAGTTTACGCCGCGGGCAGGATGTAAGGAACACTGAAGCTTTCTTT. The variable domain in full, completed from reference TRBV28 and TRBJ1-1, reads DVKVTQSSRYLVKRTGEKVFLECVQDMDHENMFWYRQDPGLGLRLIYFSYDVKMKEKGDIPEGYSVSREKKERFSLILESASTNQTSMYLCASSLRRGQDVRNTEAFFGQGTRLTVV.